A selection of T cell receptor beta chains follows, all from one sample in a study of T cell repertoires and Cas9 in healthy adults. The protocol was immunoSEQ multiplex PCR, while the TCRdb copy is restricted to in-frame clones and leaves out a portion. The sample records more than 20,000 clones, under 95% being singletons. The specimen was CD4+ effector T cells (CD127+, CD25-, CD137-, CD154-) from PBMCs; culture status not recorded. These receptor sequences come from a human donor in good health. The conserved cysteine and the conserved F or W are not part of the CDR3 here. Fields, in order: D gene, CDR3 length, V gene, CDR3 protein. A D gene is named only where the DNA matches it firmly.

D gene: .; CDR3 length: 13; V gene: TRBV5-1; CDR3 protein: ASSFNGQSTDTQY
D gene: .; CDR3 length: 16; V gene: TRBV27; CDR3 protein: ASSFTAGYRYSNQPQH
D gene: .; CDR3 length: 13; V gene: TRBV7-2; CDR3 protein: ASSDKSSYNSPLH
D gene: TRBD2; CDR3 length: 13; V gene: TRBV4-1; CDR3 protein: ASSQGSGSDDEQF
D gene: TRBD2; CDR3 length: 14; V gene: TRBV15; CDR3 protein: ATSRERGTSYNEQF
D gene: .; CDR3 length: 15; V gene: TRBV5-6; CDR3 protein: ASSFVGTPPGTDTQY
D gene: TRBD1; CDR3 length: 13; V gene: TRBV4-1; CDR3 protein: ASSHSDRVGTEAF
D gene: .; CDR3 length: 12; V gene: TRBV28; CDR3 protein: ASSSGGNQETQY
D gene: .; CDR3 length: 12; V gene: TRBV7-9; CDR3 protein: ASSLGRFDQPQH
D gene: TRBD2; CDR3 length: 13; V gene: TRBV19; CDR3 protein: ASSTGRLAANEQF
D gene: .; CDR3 length: 13; V gene: TRBV9; CDR3 protein: ASSVDGWSGNTIY
D gene: TRBD2; CDR3 length: 15; V gene: TRBV7-2; CDR3 protein: ASSFAGGSLSTDTQY
D gene: .; CDR3 length: 12; V gene: TRBV15; CDR3 protein: ATSRGGAYQPQH
D gene: TRBD2; CDR3 length: 14; V gene: TRBV7-9; CDR3 protein: ASSSTGLAVQETQY
D gene: TRBD2; CDR3 length: 15; V gene: TRBV10-3; CDR3 protein: AISGASGGAGTDTQY
D gene: .; CDR3 length: 15; V gene: TRBV7-9; CDR3 protein: ASSYIPHHGKTYGYT
D gene: .; CDR3 length: 12; V gene: TRBV6-6; CDR3 protein: ASSGDGGNQPPH
D gene: .; CDR3 length: 14; V gene: TRBV7-2; CDR3 protein: ASSFYGGAGANVLT
D gene: .; CDR3 length: 12; V gene: TRBV4-3; CDR3 protein: ASSQGLGDPGAF
D gene: .; CDR3 length: 13; V gene: TRBV11-2; CDR3 protein: ASSPRAGENEKLF
D gene: .; CDR3 length: 9; V gene: TRBV7-9; CDR3 protein: ASSLATEAF
D gene: .; CDR3 length: 12; V gene: TRBV29-1; CDR3 protein: SVEHQRAQETQY
D gene: .; CDR3 length: 8; V gene: TRBV20-1; CDR3 protein: SAPLGTQY
D gene: TRBD2; CDR3 length: 11; V gene: TRBV7-2; CDR3 protein: ASSLALRGGQF
D gene: .; CDR3 length: 10; V gene: TRBV11-2; CDR3 protein: ASSLVGNTIY
D gene: TRBD2; CDR3 length: 12; V gene: TRBV19; CDR3 protein: ASRLQRGSYEQY